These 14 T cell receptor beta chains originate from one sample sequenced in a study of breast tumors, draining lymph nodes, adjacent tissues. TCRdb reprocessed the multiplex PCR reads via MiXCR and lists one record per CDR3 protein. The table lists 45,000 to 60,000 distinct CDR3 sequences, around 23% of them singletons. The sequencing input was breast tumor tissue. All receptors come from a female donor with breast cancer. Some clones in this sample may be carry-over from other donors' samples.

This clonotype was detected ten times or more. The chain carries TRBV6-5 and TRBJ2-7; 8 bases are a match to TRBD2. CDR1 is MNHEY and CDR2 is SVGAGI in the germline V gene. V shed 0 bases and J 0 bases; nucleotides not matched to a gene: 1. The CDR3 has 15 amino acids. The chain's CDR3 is CASSYSSGSSYEQYF. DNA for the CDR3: TGTGCCAGCAGTTACTCGAGCGGGAGCTCCTACGAGCAGTACTTC.

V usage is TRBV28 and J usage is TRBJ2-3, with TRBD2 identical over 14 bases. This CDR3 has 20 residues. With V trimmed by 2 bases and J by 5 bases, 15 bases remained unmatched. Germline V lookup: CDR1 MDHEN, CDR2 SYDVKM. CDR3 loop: CASSLAAPGLAGVYVDTQYF. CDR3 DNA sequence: TGTGCCAGCAGTTTAGCGGCTCCGGGACTAGCGGGAGTATATGTAGATACGCAGTATTTT.

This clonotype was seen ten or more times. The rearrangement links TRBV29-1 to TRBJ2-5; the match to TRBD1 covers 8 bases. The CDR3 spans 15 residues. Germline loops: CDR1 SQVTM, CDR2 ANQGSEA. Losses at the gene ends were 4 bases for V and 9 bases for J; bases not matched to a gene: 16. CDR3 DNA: TGCAGCGTTGGGACAGGGCTCGACTCGCCAGGGGCCCAGTACTTC. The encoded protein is CSVGTGLDSPGAQYF.

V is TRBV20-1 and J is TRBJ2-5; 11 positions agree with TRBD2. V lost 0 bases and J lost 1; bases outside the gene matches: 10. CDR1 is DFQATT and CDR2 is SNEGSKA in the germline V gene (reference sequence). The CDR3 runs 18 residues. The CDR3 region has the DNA TGCAGTGCTAGAGACCCTTTTCGGACTAGCGGGCCCCAAGAGACCCAGTACTTC. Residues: CSARDPFRTSGPQETQYF.

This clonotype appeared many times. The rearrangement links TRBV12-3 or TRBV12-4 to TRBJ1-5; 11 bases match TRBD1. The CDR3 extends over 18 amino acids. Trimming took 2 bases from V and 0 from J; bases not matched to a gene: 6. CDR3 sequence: CASSLWTGGFSSNQPQHF. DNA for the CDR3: TGTGCCAGCAGTTTATGGACAGGGGGCTTTAGTAGCAATCAGCCCCAGCATTTT.

The CDR3 DNA reads TGTGCCAGCAGTTTCACCCTTGGAGATCAGCCCCAGCATTTT. Translating gives CASSFTLGDQPQHF. V usage is TRBV28 and J usage is TRBJ1-5; D unresolved. Germline CDR1 is MDHEN and CDR2 is SYDVKM. V was clipped by 3 bases and J by 5 bases, with 11 bases between them. There are 14 residues in the CDR3. Based on the CDR3 plus reference TRBV28 and TRBJ1-5, the full variable domain is DVKVTQSSRYLVKRTGEKVFLECVQDMDHENMFWYRQDPGLGLRLIYFSYDVKMKEKGDIPEGYSVSREKKERFSLILESASTNQTSMYLCASSFTLGDQPQHFGDGTRLSIL.

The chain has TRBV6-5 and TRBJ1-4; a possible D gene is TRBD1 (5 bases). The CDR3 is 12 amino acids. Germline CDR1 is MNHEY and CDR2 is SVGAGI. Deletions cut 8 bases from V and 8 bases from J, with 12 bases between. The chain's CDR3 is CASGTTGEKLFF. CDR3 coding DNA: TGTGCCAGCGGGACGACTGGAGAAAAACTGTTTTTT.

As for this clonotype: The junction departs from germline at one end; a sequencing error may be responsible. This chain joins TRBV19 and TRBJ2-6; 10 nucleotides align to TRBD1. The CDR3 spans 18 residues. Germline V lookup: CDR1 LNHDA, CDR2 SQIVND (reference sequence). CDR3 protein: CASSIDIRRGTGANVLAF. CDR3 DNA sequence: TGTGCCAGTAGTATAGATATCCGCAGGGGGACAGGGGCCAACGTCCTGGCTTTC. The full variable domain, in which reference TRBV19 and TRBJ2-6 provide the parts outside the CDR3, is DGGITQSPKYLFRKEGQNVTLSCEQNLNHDAMYWYRQDPGQGLRLIYYSQIVNDFQKGDIAEGYSVSREKKESFPLTVTSAQKNPTAFYLCASSIDIRRGTGANVLAFGAGSRLTVL.

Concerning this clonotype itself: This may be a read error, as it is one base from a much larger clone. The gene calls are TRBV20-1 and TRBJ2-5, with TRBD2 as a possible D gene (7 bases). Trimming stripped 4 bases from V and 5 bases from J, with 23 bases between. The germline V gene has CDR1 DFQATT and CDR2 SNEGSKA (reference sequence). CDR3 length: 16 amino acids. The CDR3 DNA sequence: TGCAGTGCTAAGGGGGGGCGGGGGAGTCGCCACGAGACCCAGTACTTC. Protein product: CSAKGGRGSRHETQYF.

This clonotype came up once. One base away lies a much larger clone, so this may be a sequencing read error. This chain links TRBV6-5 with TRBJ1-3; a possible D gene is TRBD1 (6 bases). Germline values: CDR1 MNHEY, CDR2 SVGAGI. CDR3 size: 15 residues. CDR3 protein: CASGYDRSTGNTIYF. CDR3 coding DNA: TGTGCCAGCGGTTACGACAGGAGTACTGGAAACACCATATATTTT.

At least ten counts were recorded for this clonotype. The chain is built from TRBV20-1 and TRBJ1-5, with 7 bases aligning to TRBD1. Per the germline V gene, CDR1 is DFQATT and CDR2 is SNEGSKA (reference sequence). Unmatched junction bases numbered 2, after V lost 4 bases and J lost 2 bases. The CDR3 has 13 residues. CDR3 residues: CSANRGGNQPQHF. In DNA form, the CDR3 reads TGCAGTGCTAACAGGGGCGGCAATCAGCCCCAGCATTTT.

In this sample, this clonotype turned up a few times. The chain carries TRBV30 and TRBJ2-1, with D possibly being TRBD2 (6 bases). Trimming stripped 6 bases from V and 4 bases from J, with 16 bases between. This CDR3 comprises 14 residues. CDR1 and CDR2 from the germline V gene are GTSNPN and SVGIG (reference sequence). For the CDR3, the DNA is TGTGCCTGTCGGGGCTCGCGGGGATACAATGAGCAGTTCTTC. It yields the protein CACRGSRGYNEQFF.

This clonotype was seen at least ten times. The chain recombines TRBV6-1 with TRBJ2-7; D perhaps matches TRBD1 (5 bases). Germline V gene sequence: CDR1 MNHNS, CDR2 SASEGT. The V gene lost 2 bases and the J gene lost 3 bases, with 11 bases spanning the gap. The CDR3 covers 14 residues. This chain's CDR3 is CASSEPGRDYEQYF. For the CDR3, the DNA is TGTGCCAGCAGTGAACCCGGCAGGGACTACGAGCAGTACTTC.

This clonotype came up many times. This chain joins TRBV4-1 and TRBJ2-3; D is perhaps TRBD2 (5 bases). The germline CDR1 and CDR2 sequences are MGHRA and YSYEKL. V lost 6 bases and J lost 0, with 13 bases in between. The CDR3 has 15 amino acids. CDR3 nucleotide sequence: TGCGCCAGCAGGCCAGCGGATACTAGCACAGATACGCAGTATTTT. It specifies CASRPADTSTDTQYF.